Listed here are 29 T cell receptor beta chains from one sample, sequenced in a study of T cells in narcolepsy. Using immunoSEQ multiplex PCR, the repertoire was profiled, and TCRdb retains in-frame clones only, with some absent. The data contain 30,000 or so clones, around 79% of them singletons. Material for sequencing was memory (CD45RA-) CD4+ T cells from blood. The source of these receptors is a human donor in good health.

The chain carries TRBV2 and TRBJ1-4; D possibly corresponds to TRBD1 (5 bases). Trimming removed 2 bases at V and 5 bases at J, with 12 bases between. The CDR3 has 15 amino acids. The V gene's germline CDR1 is SNHLY and CDR2 FYNNEI. The CDR3 loop is CASSETGTVNEKLFF. CDR3 bases: TGTGCCAGCAGTGAAACCGGGACGGTGAATGAAAAACTGTTTTTT.

The rearrangement links TRBV9 to TRBJ2-2; D is uncertain. Trimming took 2 bases from V and 3 from J, leaving 8 bases between them. Germline V gene data show CDR1 as SGDLS and CDR2 as YYNGEE. This CDR3 region has 14 residues. CDR3 region: CASSVDGYTGELFF. The CDR3 DNA is TGTGCCAGCAGCGTGGACGGCTACACCGGGGAGCTGTTTTTT. Complete variable domain (other parts from reference TRBV9 and TRBJ2-2): DSGVTQTPKHLITATGQRVTLRCSPRSGDLSVYWYQQSLDQGLQFLIQYYNGEERAKGNILERFSAQQFPDLHSELNLSSLELGDSALYFCASSVDGYTGELFFGEGSRLTVL.

The rearrangement uses TRBV15 and TRBJ2-1; tentative D call: TRBD2 (5 bases). The CDR3 covers 15 residues. From germline, CDR1 is LNHNV and CDR2 YYDKDF (reference sequence). Trimming took 1 base from V and 3 from J, leaving 10 bases between them. The CDR3 DNA follows: TGTGCCACCAGCAGAGGCGACGGGGACTACAATGAGCAGTTCTTC. This sequence encodes CATSRGDGDYNEQFF.

The chain combines TRBV7-2 with TRBJ2-7; D is uncertain. Per germline, CDR1 SGHTA and CDR2 FQGNSA. The V end was cut by 3 bases, the J end by 0 bases, with 12 bases between. CDR3 length: 15 amino acids. The CDR3 is CASSFVGMSSYEQYF. As DNA, the CDR3 is TGTGCCAGCAGCTTTGTTGGCATGAGCTCCTACGAGCAGTACTTC.

V and J are TRBV10-2 and TRBJ2-1; TRBD2 aligns across 10 bases. CDR1 is WSHSY, CDR2 SAAADI, per germline. J lost 3 bases, V lost 4 bases, and 3 bases had no gene match. The CDR3 covers 15 residues. CDR3 residues: CASSVSGRGYNEQFF. The DNA for the CDR3 is TGCGCCAGCAGTGTGAGCGGGAGGGGCTACAATGAGCAGTTCTTC.

This chain connects TRBV5-6 to TRBJ2-7; D might be TRBD2 (5 bases). CDR1 is SGHDT, CDR2 YYEEEE, per germline. This CDR3 comprises 13 residues. V was pared by 4 bases and J by 3 bases, with 11 bases between. The CDR3 DNA is TGTGCCAGCAGCCTGGTCGGGAACTACGAGCAGTACTTC. Protein sequence: CASSLVGNYEQYF.

The chain links TRBV5-1 to TRBJ2-1, with 7 bases lining up with TRBD2. Germline V CDR1 and CDR2: SGHRS, YFSETQ. The CDR3 has 14 residues. Trimming took 4 bases from V and 10 from J; bases not matched to a gene: 11. Here the CDR3 reads CASSPPGGRREQFF. CDR3 bases: TGCGCCAGCAGCCCGCCCGGCGGGAGAAGAGAGCAGTTCTTC.

This chain links TRBV7-9 with TRBJ1-5, with a possible D match to TRBD1 (5 bases). From germline, CDR1 is SEHNR and CDR2 FQNEAQ (reference sequence). The CDR3 spans 15 residues. The V and J ends lost 5 bases and 6 bases respectively, with 17 bases between them. The CDR3 region is CASSRAGGVGQPQHF. The CDR3 bases are TGTGCCAGCAGCCGAGCCGGGGGAGTAGGTCAGCCCCAGCATTTT.

The chain links TRBV4-1 to TRBJ2-1; 12 bases agree with TRBD2. CDR1 MGHRA and CDR2 YSYEKL come from the germline V gene. The CDR3 is 16 residues long. V trimming: 5 bases; J trimming: 4 bases; junction bases outside the gene matches: 6. CDR3 residues: CASSNLAGGSYNEQFF. CDR3 sequence (DNA): TGCGCCAGCAGCAACCTAGCGGGAGGGTCTTACAATGAGCAGTTCTTC.

This clone showed up just once. The chain recombines TRBV5-1 with TRBJ2-7; D is possibly TRBD1 or TRBD2 (6 bases each). CDR3 length equals 14 residues. V gave up 0 bases and J gave up 5 bases, with 12 bases separating them. Germline loops: CDR1 SGHRS, CDR2 YFSETQ. DNA for the CDR3: TGCGCCAGCAGCTTGGTTTCGGGGGCCCACGAGCAGTACTTC. This gives the protein CASSLVSGAHEQYF.

This clone was observed once. CDR3 residues: CASTTGRGTGELFF. The CDR3 bases are TGCGCCAGCACTACGGGCAGGGGCACCGGGGAGCTGTTTTTT. The chain combines TRBV10-1 with TRBJ2-2, with D perhaps matching TRBD1 (6 bases). Germline V gene lookup returns CDR1 WNHNN and CDR2 SYGVQD (reference sequence). V was trimmed by 7 bases and J by 4 bases, leaving 13 bases between them. The CDR3 consists of 14 residues.

V usage is TRBV5-8 and J usage is TRBJ2-3; 7 bases fit TRBD2. Germline V gives CDR1 SGHTS, CDR2 YDEGEE. The CDR3 covers 15 residues. Trimming cost V 4 bases and J 0 bases; bases outside gene matches: 5. CDR3 bases: TGTGCCAGCAGCCGAAATAGCGGGAGCACAGATACGCAGTATTTT. This translates into CASSRNSGSTDTQYF. Full variable domain (rest looked up from reference TRBV5-8 and TRBJ2-3): EAGVTQSPTHLIKTRGQQATLRCSPISGHTSVYWYQQALGLGLQFLLWYDEGEERNRGNFPPRFSGRQFPNYSSELNVNALELEDSALYLCASSRNSGSTDTQYFGPGTRLTVL.

The chain carries TRBV5-6 and TRBJ1-2; D unresolved. The CDR3 length is 12 residues. Germline lookup yields CDR1 SGHDT and CDR2 YYEEEE. V lost 5 bases, J lost 4 bases, and 9 bases lay in between. The CDR3 DNA sequence: TGTGCCAGCAGACAAGACATCTATGGCTACACCTTC. Its translation is CASRQDIYGYTF.

The chain recombines TRBV5-1 with TRBJ1-1; no clear D gene. Looked up from germline, CDR1 is SGHRS and CDR2 is YFSETQ. This CDR3 has 15 amino acids. V was clipped by 0 bases and J by 4 bases, with 13 bases between them. For the CDR3, the DNA is TGCGCCAGCAGCTTGGAGAGGGTCCCGTGCACTGAAGCTTTCTTT. It translates to CASSLERVPCTEAFF.

CDR3 in DNA: TGTGCCAGCTCATCGACCGGGACTAGCGGGAGAGACACAGATACGCAGTATTTT. This gives the protein CASSSTGTSGRDTDTQYF. The chain joins TRBV18 to TRBJ2-3, with 14 positions matching TRBD2. The germline CDR1 and CDR2 sequences are KGHSH and LQKENI. CDR3 size: 18 residues. The V segment lost 5 bases and the J segment 2 bases; nucleotides outside the gene matches: 9.

A single count supports this clone. J is TRBJ1-2 and V is TRBV6-5, with TRBD1 identical over 7 bases. In germline, CDR1 is MNHEY, CDR2 SVGAGI. This CDR3 is 14 amino acids long. V was pared by 2 bases and J by 5 bases, with 5 bases of the junction left unmatched. The CDR3 coding sequence is TGTGCCAGCAGTTACAAGGGGGCCTGGTATGGCTACACCTTC. It translates to CASSYKGAWYGYTF.

This rearrangement joins TRBV9 to TRBJ2-1, with TRBD1 matching 8 bases. Losses at the gene ends were 4 bases for V and 1 base for J; bases not matched to a gene: 4. The CDR3 consists of 15 residues. Germline CDR1 is SGDLS and CDR2 is YYNGEE. As DNA, the CDR3 is TGTGCCAGCAGCCAAGGACAGGGTTCCTACAATGAGCAGTTCTTC. Translating it yields CASSQGQGSYNEQFF. Together with reference TRBV9 and TRBJ2-1, the CDR3 gives the full variable domain: DSGVTQTPKHLITATGQRVTLRCSPRSGDLSVYWYQQSLDQGLQFLIQYYNGEERAKGNILERFSAQQFPDLHSELNLSSLELGDSALYFCASSQGQGSYNEQFFGPGTRLTVL.

In this sample, this clone turned up once. The CDR3 is CASSGSPTSGMSSYNEQFF. In DNA, the CDR3 is TGTGCCAGCAGCGGCTCGCCGACTAGCGGGATGAGCTCCTACAATGAGCAGTTCTTC. The chain recombines TRBV7-3 with TRBJ2-1, with 11 bases matching TRBD2. After removal of 5 bases from V and 0 bases from J, the junction contained 12 bases not matched to a gene. The CDR3 is made up of 19 amino acids. Germline lookup yields CDR1 SGHTA and CDR2 FQGTGA.

This chain connects TRBV9 to TRBJ2-5, with 9 bases that match TRBD1. Germline CDR1 and CDR2: SGDLS and YYNGEE. V gave up 4 bases and J gave up 5 bases; unmatched junction bases: 6. This CDR3 is built from 14 residues. In DNA form, the CDR3 reads TGTGCCAGCAGCCCCGGGACAGGGCTTGAGACCCAGTACTTC. It specifies CASSPGTGLETQYF.

This clone was counted only a few times. The chain combines TRBV4-2 with TRBJ2-1; D is unclear. Looked up from germline, CDR1 is LGHNA and CDR2 is YNFKEQ. The CDR3 spans 11 residues. Trimming took 4 bases from V and 3 from J, leaving 1 base between them. CDR3: CASSLYNEQFF. The CDR3, as DNA: TGTGCCAGCAGCCTCTACAATGAGCAGTTCTTC.

This clone was counted only a few times. Written as DNA, the CDR3 is TGTGCCAGCAGCCTTAGCACAGATACGCAGTATTTT. Amino acid sequence: CASSLSTDTQYF. This rearrangement joins TRBV9 to TRBJ2-3, with D hard to call. Trimming stripped 4 bases from V and 0 bases from J, with 3 bases between. The CDR3 has 12 amino acids. CDR1 is SGDLS and CDR2 is YYNGEE in the germline V gene.

This rearrangement joins TRBV6-5 to TRBJ1-5, with D unresolved. The germline gives CDR1 MNHEY, CDR2 SVGAGI. Trimming cost V 5 bases and J 6 bases, with 14 bases left between them. This CDR3 has 14 residues. CDR3 residues: CASSEPGRGQPQHF. The CDR3 DNA reads TGTGCCAGCAGTGAGCCGGGTCGGGGTCAGCCCCAGCATTTT.

The gene calls are TRBV6-6 and TRBJ2-7; 7 bases are a match to TRBD1. V shed 2 bases, J shed 0 bases, and the junction held 7 bases outside the gene matches. The germline gives CDR1 MNHNY, CDR2 SVGAGI (reference sequence). The CDR3 consists of 16 residues. CDR3 protein: CASSYGLDRSSYEQYF. Written as DNA, the CDR3 is TGTGCCAGCAGTTACGGGTTGGACAGGAGCTCCTACGAGCAGTACTTC.

The chain is built from TRBV7-2 and TRBJ1-1; no reliable D call. V shed 2 bases and J shed 6 bases, with 7 bases lying between them. This CDR3 comprises 12 residues. The germline V gene encodes CDR1 SGHTA and CDR2 FQGNSA. CDR3 region: CASSLTQSEAFF. DNA of the CDR3: TGTGCCAGCAGCTTAACGCAGTCTGAAGCTTTCTTT.

The chain carries TRBV6-5 and TRBJ2-5; D is ambiguous. TRBJ2-7 explains the end of the DNA better; the J call may be wrong. Germline loops: CDR1 MNHEY, CDR2 SVGAGI. This CDR3 spans 14 amino acids. CDR3 loop: CASSYSTPPYEQYF. The CDR3 nucleotides read TGTGCCAGCAGTTACTCGACACCGCCTTACGAGCAGTACTTC.

V is TRBV11-2 and J is TRBJ1-2, with a weak D call TRBD1 (6 bases). In germline, CDR1 is SGHAT, CDR2 FQNNGV. The CDR3 is made up of 15 amino acids. V was clipped by 3 bases and J by 0 bases, with 11 bases between them. The CDR3 loop is CASSLEQGANYGYTF. In DNA, the CDR3 is TGTGCCAGCAGCTTGGAACAGGGTGCTAACTATGGCTACACCTTC.

The gene calls are TRBV10-3 and TRBJ1-1; no definite D call. The CDR3 has 15 residues. V was shortened by 2 bases and J by 1 base, with 11 bases between the two germline ends. Germline V gives CDR1 ENHRY, CDR2 SYGVKD. The CDR3 sequence is CAISEGIEGNTEAFF. The CDR3 DNA reads TGTGCCATCAGTGAGGGAATTGAGGGGAACACTGAAGCTTTCTTT.

The rearrangement joins TRBV11-1 to TRBJ1-1; D not resolved. The germline gives CDR1 SGHAT, CDR2 FQDESV (reference sequence). This CDR3 is built from 11 residues. The V and J ends lost 3 bases and 9 bases respectively, with 8 bases between them. CDR3 DNA sequence: TGTGCCAGCAGCTTGGACGGCCAAGCTTTCTTT. This sequence encodes CASSLDGQAFF.

The chain joins TRBV6-1 to TRBJ2-4, with no clear D. Germline CDR1 reads MNHNS; CDR2 reads SASEGT. The CDR3 runs to 13 residues. Between the trimmed V and J ends, which lost 3 bases and 9 bases, there was a span of 12 bases. This chain's CDR3 is CASSDSRVGIQYF. CDR3 coding DNA: TGTGCCAGCAGTGACAGTCGCGTTGGCATTCAGTACTTC.